Below are 16 T cell receptor beta chains sequenced from a single sample in a study of response to subunit inactivated influenza vaccine. Using its own MiXCR run on the RT-PCR reads, TCRdb lists one record per CDR3 protein. This sample has around 250,000 distinct CDR3 sequences, with more than 10% found just once. This material consisted of non-naive T cells sorted from PBMCs, taken around two weeks before vaccination. All receptors come from a man aged 50 to 60 who received an inactivated influenza vaccine.

The genes are TRBV6-2 or TRBV6-3 and TRBJ2-5; no definite D call. Trimming shortened V by 7 bases and J by 7 bases, and 13 bases separated the two germline ends. Germline V gene data show CDR1 as MNHEY and CDR2 as SVGEGT. The CDR3 totals 12 residues. The DNA for the CDR3 is TGTGCCAGCACCGTCAGCGTTGGGACCCAGTACTTC. Encoded protein: CASTVSVGTQYF.

This clonotype was counted between two and nine times. The chain couples TRBV7-6 to TRBJ1-5, with D unclear. Germline V gives CDR1 SGHVS, CDR2 FNYEAQ. Deletions cut 5 bases from V and 4 bases from J, with 12 bases between. The CDR3 runs to 14 residues. The CDR3 here is CASSRGGNNQPQHF. The CDR3 nucleotides are TGTGCCAGCAGCCGGGGAGGGAATAATCAGCCCCAGCATTTT.

V and J are TRBV4-1 and TRBJ2-1, with 13 bases identical to TRBD2. After removal of 3 bases from V and 8 bases from J, the junction contained 10 bases not matched to a gene. This CDR3 region has 17 residues. Germline V gene lookup returns CDR1 MGHRA and CDR2 YSYEKL. This chain's CDR3 is CASSHTPGLAGSYEQFF. For the CDR3, the DNA is TGCGCCAGCAGCCACACACCGGGACTAGCGGGATCCTATGAGCAGTTCTTC.

This clonotype appeared many times. J is TRBJ2-7 and V is TRBV28; D gene uncertain. The CDR3 has 13 amino acids. Trimming took 8 bases from V and 8 from J, leaving 19 bases between them. Germline CDR1 is MDHEN and CDR2 is SYDVKM. The CDR3 loop is CASARPTHLKQYF. CDR3 bases: TGTGCCAGCGCTCGCCCCACTCATCTAAAGCAGTACTTC.

The CDR3 region has the DNA TGCAGTACATCTGGACTAGCGGGAACAGATACGCAGTATTTT. It translates to CSTSGLAGTDTQYF. This chain uses TRBV20-1 with TRBJ2-3; 12 bases are shared with TRBD2. Germline V gene sequence: CDR1 DFQATT, CDR2 SNEGSKA (reference sequence). This CDR3 is built from 14 residues. The ends lost 8 bases at V and 3 bases at J; junction bases unmatched: 6.

At least ten counts were recorded for this clonotype. J is TRBJ2-7 and V is TRBV18; 7 bases fit TRBD1. With 1 base clipped from V and 4 bases from J, the junction kept 4 bases outside the gene matches. There are 14 residues in the CDR3. Germline CDR1 KGHSH, CDR2 LQKENI. The CDR3 is CASSPRAQGYEQYF. The CDR3 DNA sequence: TGTGCCAGCTCACCACGGGCACAGGGGTACGAGCAGTACTTC. The full variable domain, completed using reference TRBV18 and TRBJ2-7, is NAGVMQNPRHLVRRRGQEARLRCSPMKGHSHVYWYRQLPEEGLKFMVYLQKENIIDESGMPKERFSAEFPKEGPSILRIQQVVRGDSAAYFCASSPRAQGYEQYFGPGTRLTVT.

The chain joins TRBV6-1 to TRBJ2-3; 9 positions match TRBD1. With V trimmed by 3 bases and J by 3 bases, 4 bases remained unmatched. The length of the CDR3 is 15 residues. Looked up from germline, CDR1 is MNHNS and CDR2 is SASEGT. In DNA form, the CDR3 reads TGTGCCAGCAGTGACCGGGACAGGGTTACAGATACGCAGTATTTT. Amino acid sequence: CASSDRDRVTDTQYF.

This clonotype was seen only a few times. This chain connects TRBV10-3 to TRBJ2-2; TRBD2 aligns across 12 bases. Germline CDR1 reads ENHRY; CDR2 reads SYGVKD. The CDR3 runs 19 residues. V gave up 10 bases and J gave up 0 bases; unmatched junction bases: 15. The CDR3 loop reads CATGSRTSGAPTNTGELFF. CDR3 DNA sequence: TGTGCCACCGGATCGAGGACTAGCGGGGCCCCCACGAACACCGGGGAGCTGTTTTTT.

This clonotype has a handful of counts. J is TRBJ2-2 and V is TRBV20-1; D call uncertain. Trimming removed 3 bases at V and 2 bases at J, with 10 bases between. Germline V gives CDR1 DFQATT, CDR2 SNEGSKA (reference sequence). This CDR3 contains 14 residues. The CDR3 protein is CSARAKLNTGELFF. The CDR3 DNA reads as TGCAGTGCTAGGGCTAAGCTAAACACCGGGGAGCTGTTTTTT.

The rearrangement links TRBV20-1 to TRBJ2-1; 11 bases match TRBD2. Germline V gives CDR1 DFQATT, CDR2 SNEGSKA (reference sequence). V dropped 5 bases and J dropped 5; count of bases not matched to a gene: 5. The CDR3 loop spans 14 amino acids. This CDR3 reads CSAGLAGGHNEQFF. The CDR3 DNA is TGCAGTGCTGGGCTAGCGGGGGGCCACAATGAGCAGTTCTTC.

This clonotype was picked up many times. The V call is TRBV9, the J call TRBJ1-2; D remains unclear. This CDR3 comprises 13 residues. V lost 0 bases, J lost 8 bases, and 11 bases lay in between. Germline V CDR1 and CDR2: SGDLS, YYNGEE. CDR3 DNA: TGTGCCAGCAGCGTAGACCCGACGGGAGGCTACACCTTC. Residues: CASSVDPTGGYTF.

In its sample, this clonotype was seen many times. V and J are TRBV9 and TRBJ1-1; D is unclear. Germline CDR1 is SGDLS and CDR2 is YYNGEE. Trimming removed 0 bases at V and 0 bases at J, with 6 bases between. This CDR3 comprises 14 residues. The CDR3: CASSVEVLNTEAFF. In nucleotides, the CDR3 is TGTGCCAGCAGCGTAGAAGTCTTGAACACTGAAGCTTTCTTT. The full variable domain, rest sourced from reference TRBV9 and TRBJ1-1, is DSGVTQTPKHLITATGQRVTLRCSPRSGDLSVYWYQQSLDQGLQFLIQYYNGEERAKGNILERFSAQQFPDLHSELNLSSLELGDSALYFCASSVEVLNTEAFFGQGTRLTVV.

This clonotype has only a few counts. The V and J genes are TRBV24-1 and TRBJ2-4; 11 bases fit TRBD1. Trimming cost V 5 bases and J 5 bases; bases outside gene matches: 10. CDR3 size: 17 residues. CDR1 KGHDR and CDR2 SFDVKD come from the germline V gene. CDR3 bases: TGTGCCACCAGTGGGGTATCGGGACAGGGGGGAGAAAACATTCAGTACTTC. Protein: CATSGVSGQGGENIQYF.

There are a few counts of this clonotype. The V and J genes are TRBV10-2 and TRBJ2-1, with 9 bases identical to TRBD2. Germline CDR1 is WSHSY and CDR2 is SAAADI. Trimming removed 7 bases from V and 7 bases from J; junction bases left unmatched: 8. The CDR3 runs to 14 residues. CDR3 protein: CASKGGGASNEQFF. CDR3 bases: TGCGCCAGCAAGGGCGGGGGGGCCTCGAATGAGCAGTTCTTC.

This clonotype was found a few times. This CDR3 reads CSASLGLAGTGETQYF. The DNA for the CDR3 is TGCAGTGCTTCCCTCGGACTAGCGGGGACGGGGGAGACCCAGTACTTC. The gene calls are TRBV20-1 and TRBJ2-5; 12 bases fit TRBD2. V lost 5 bases and J lost 5; bases outside the gene matches: 12. CDR1 and CDR2 (germline): DFQATT, SNEGSKA (reference sequence). The CDR3 consists of 16 residues.

This clonotype was recorded only once. J is TRBJ2-3 and V is TRBV12-3 or TRBV12-4; TRBD2 is a possible D gene (5 bases). There are 15 residues in the CDR3. V was cut by 5 bases and J by 2 bases, with 14 bases left in between. This CDR3 is CASSERGLFTDTQYF. In DNA, the CDR3 is TGTGCCAGCAGTGAACGAGGACTCTTCACAGATACGCAGTATTTT.